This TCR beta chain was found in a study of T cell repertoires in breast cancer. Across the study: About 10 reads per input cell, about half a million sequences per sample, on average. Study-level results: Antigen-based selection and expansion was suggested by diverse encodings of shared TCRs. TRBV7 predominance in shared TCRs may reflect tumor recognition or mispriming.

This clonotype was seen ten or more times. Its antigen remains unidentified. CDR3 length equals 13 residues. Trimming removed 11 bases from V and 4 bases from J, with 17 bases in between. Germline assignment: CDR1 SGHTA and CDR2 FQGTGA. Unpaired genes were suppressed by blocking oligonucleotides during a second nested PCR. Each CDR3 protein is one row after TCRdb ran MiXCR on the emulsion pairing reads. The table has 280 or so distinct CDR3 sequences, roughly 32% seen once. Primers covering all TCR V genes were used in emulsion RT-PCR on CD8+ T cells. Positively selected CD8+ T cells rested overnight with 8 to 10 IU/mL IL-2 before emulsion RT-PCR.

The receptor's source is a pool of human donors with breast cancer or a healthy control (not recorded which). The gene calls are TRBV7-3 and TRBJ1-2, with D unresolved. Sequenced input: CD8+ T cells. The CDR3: CACSLNWGYGYTF. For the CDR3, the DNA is TGTGCCTGTAGCTTAAACTGGGGCTATGGCTACACCTTC.